A single sample gave rise to the 22 T cell receptor beta chains below, sequenced in a study of T cell responses to AZD1222 COVID-19 vaccine. Clones were sequenced by immunoSEQ multiplex PCR, and TCRdb holds only the in-frame ones, with some missing. The sample records around 140,000 clones, almost 90% being singletons. The sequenced sample was peripheral blood, obtained 28 days after the second AZD1222 dose. These TCRs come from an adult who received the AZD1222 COVID-19 vaccine.

The rearrangement links TRBV28 to TRBJ2-1; D is unclear. Between the trimmed V and J ends, which lost 6 bases and 6 bases, there was a span of 6 bases. CDR1 is MDHEN and CDR2 is SYDVKM in the germline V gene. CDR3 size: 11 residues. The CDR3 DNA reads as TGTGCCAGCAGCCCCGGCAATGAGCAGTTCTTC. Translating gives CASSPGNEQFF. Full variable domain (outside the CDR3, taken from reference TRBV28 and TRBJ2-1): DVKVTQSSRYLVKRTGEKVFLECVQDMDHENMFWYRQDPGLGLRLIYFSYDVKMKEKGDIPEGYSVSREKKERFSLILESASTNQTSMYLCASSPGNEQFFGPGTRLTVL.

The rearrangement links TRBV2 to TRBJ2-1; no firm D call. The V end was cut by 1 base, the J end by 6 bases, with 1 base between. The CDR3 length is 11 residues. Germline V CDR1 and CDR2: SNHLY, FYNNEI. This chain's CDR3 is CASSEGNEQFF. The CDR3, as DNA: TGTGCCAGCAGTGAAGGCAATGAGCAGTTCTTC.

CDR3: CASSSPGGGTLVGQYV. DNA of the CDR3: TGTGCCAGCAGTTCCCCGGGGGGGGGTACCCTGGTTGGGCAGTACGTC. The chain recombines TRBV28 with TRBJ2-7; TRBD2 agrees at 8 bases. The CDR3 sequence is 16 residues long. Germline V lookup: CDR1 MDHEN, CDR2 SYDVKM. V dropped 4 bases and J dropped 9; count of bases not matched to a gene: 17.

The rearrangement joins TRBV5-1 to TRBJ2-3; 11 nucleotides agree with TRBD1. Trimming took 5 bases from V and 3 from J; bases not matched to a gene: 5. This CDR3 has 15 residues. CDR1 and CDR2 from the germline V gene are SGHRS and YFSETQ. The CDR3 is CASRPGQGATDTQYF. CDR3 bases: TGCGCCAGCAGACCCGGACAGGGGGCTACAGATACGCAGTATTTT.

The chain combines TRBV5-4 with TRBJ2-5; a possible D gene is TRBD1 (6 bases). The CDR3 is made up of 12 amino acids. CDR1 is SGHNT and CDR2 is YYREEE in the germline V gene (reference sequence). V dropped 5 bases and J dropped 7 bases, with 12 bases sitting between them. Here the CDR3 reads CASRTGRGTQYF. In DNA form, the CDR3 reads TGTGCCAGCAGGACAGGCCGGGGGACCCAGTACTTC.

This clone has a handful of counts. This chain connects TRBV6-1 to TRBJ1-5; no reliable D call. From germline, CDR1 is MNHNS and CDR2 SASEGT. This CDR3 region has 13 residues. The ends were cut back, 0 bases at V and 6 bases at J, with 6 bases in the middle. This CDR3 reads CASSEASRQPQHF. The CDR3, as DNA: TGTGCCAGCAGTGAAGCGTCGCGTCAGCCCCAGCATTTT.

The chain uses TRBV18 and TRBJ1-5; perhaps TRBD1 as D (6 bases). The CDR3 runs 17 residues. The ends were cut back, 3 bases at V and 0 bases at J, with 15 bases in the middle. Germline-derived CDR1 and CDR2 are KGHSH and LQKENI. The CDR3 DNA is TGTGCCAGCTCACCGGTACCGGGACACGGTAGCAATCAGCCCCAGCATTTT. Amino acid sequence: CASSPVPGHGSNQPQHF.

This sequence joins TRBV6-2 or TRBV6-3 and TRBJ1-5; 9 nucleotides align to TRBD1. This CDR3 region has 18 residues. Germline loops: CDR1 MNHEY, CDR2 SVGEGT. Germline trimming cut 2 bases from V and 2 bases from J; bases unmatched to any gene: 10. DNA of the CDR3: TGTGCCAGCAGTTACATATTCGGGGACAGGGAAGGCAATCAGCCCCAGCATTTT. Protein: CASSYIFGDREGNQPQHF.

The chain uses TRBV6-5 and TRBJ2-2, with D perhaps matching TRBD1 (5 bases). Germline V gives CDR1 MNHEY, CDR2 SVGAGI. The CDR3 runs to 15 residues. With 6 bases removed from V and 0 bases from J, the gap between germline ends came to 11 bases. CDR3 in DNA: TGTGCCAGCAGAGATAGACAGACGAACACCGGGGAGCTGTTTTTT. This translates into CASRDRQTNTGELFF.

The rearrangement joins TRBV10-3 to TRBJ1-1; 8 nucleotides match TRBD1. The CDR3 sequence is 16 residues long. The germline V gene encodes CDR1 ENHRY and CDR2 SYGVKD. J gave up 3 bases and V 11 bases, and 17 bases lay outside the gene matches. CDR3 DNA: TGTGCCGTTCAGTCCGAGCAGGGGGCGCTGGACACTGAAGCTTTCTTT. This codes for CAVQSEQGALDTEAFF.

V usage is TRBV3-1 (or the pseudogene TRBV3-2) and J usage is TRBJ2-7; D not resolved. V was trimmed by 0 bases and J by 6 bases, leaving 6 bases between them. The CDR3 contains 12 residues. Germline-derived CDR1 and CDR2 are LGHDT and YNNKEL (reference sequence). The CDR3 protein is CASSQENLEQYF. The CDR3 DNA follows: TGTGCCAGCAGCCAAGAGAATCTCGAGCAGTACTTC.

J is TRBJ1-2 and V is TRBV28; a weak D match, TRBD1 (6 bases). V gave up 3 bases and J gave up 4 bases, with 9 bases separating them. Germline CDR1 reads MDHEN; CDR2 reads SYDVKM. The CDR3 contains 13 residues. The CDR3 DNA reads TGTGCCAGCAGTTTTGCACAGGGCTATGGCTACACCTTC. It codes for CASSFAQGYGYTF.

This chain connects TRBV13 to TRBJ2-5; possible D gene TRBD2, 6 bases. Germline CDR1 reads PRHDT; CDR2 reads FYEKMQ (reference sequence). This CDR3 is built from 14 residues. Trimming cost V 5 bases and J 0 bases, with 10 bases left between them. In DNA form, the CDR3 reads TGTGCCAGCAGCCTTCGGGACTACCAAGAGACCCAGTACTTC. Translating it yields CASSLRDYQETQYF.

This clone came up once. The rearrangement uses TRBV28 and TRBJ2-2, with D possibly being TRBD2 (5 bases). CDR3 length equals 14 residues. Germline V gives CDR1 MDHEN, CDR2 SYDVKM. Trimming stripped 8 bases from V and 5 bases from J, with 15 bases between. The CDR3 DNA sequence: TGTGCCAGCTCGGGCGGGTCGTTGACCGGGGAGCTGTTTTTT. Amino acids: CASSGGSLTGELFF.

The chain is built from TRBV11-2 and TRBJ2-3; D is ambiguous. Germline lookup yields CDR1 SGHAT and CDR2 FQNNGV. The CDR3 consists of 13 residues. V gave up 6 bases and J gave up 1 base, with 8 bases separating them. The CDR3 coding sequence is TGTGCCAGCAGTCAAGATCGCACAGATACGCAGTATTTT. Translated, it gives CASSQDRTDTQYF.

The genes are TRBV7-2 and TRBJ1-3, with no clear D. Germline CDR1 and CDR2: SGHTA and FQGNSA. The CDR3 sequence is 16 residues long. Trimming removed 5 bases at V and 0 bases at J, with 14 bases between. CDR3 sequence (DNA): TGTGCCAGCAGCCCCCAGGTGGTGAGCTCTGGAAACACCATATATTTT. It specifies CASSPQVVSSGNTIYF.

This chain joins TRBV11-1 and TRBJ1-3, with D unclear. The CDR3 contains 15 residues. Germline V gene lookup returns CDR1 SGHAT and CDR2 FQDESV (reference sequence). Deletions cut 5 bases from V and 4 bases from J, with 15 bases between. In nucleotides, the CDR3 is TGTGCCAGCAGCCCAAGTATGGCGAAAGGAAACACCATATATTTT. It yields the protein CASSPSMAKGNTIYF.

V and J are TRBV7-9 and TRBJ2-1, with D possibly matching TRBD1 (5 bases). CDR1 and CDR2 from the germline V gene are SEHNR and FQNEAQ (reference sequence). CDR3 size: 16 residues. V was trimmed by 1 base and J by 5 bases, leaving 15 bases between them. The CDR3 nucleotides read TGTGCCAGCAGCTTAGGGATAGGGCAGGGTAACAATGAGCAGTTCTTC. Its protein product is CASSLGIGQGNNEQFF.

The gene calls are TRBV28 and TRBJ1-1; D gene ambiguous. This CDR3 contains 13 residues. The ends were cut back, 5 bases at V and 0 bases at J, with 7 bases in the middle. Germline CDR1 MDHEN, CDR2 SYDVKM. The CDR3 here is CASSPPVNTEAFF. The CDR3 DNA follows: TGTGCCAGCAGTCCTCCCGTGAACACTGAAGCTTTCTTT.

This clone was counted once. In the same sample, other DNA sequences code for this CDR3. The chain joins TRBV10-2 to TRBJ1-5; 11 bases agree with TRBD1. CDR1 and CDR2 (germline): WSHSY, SAAADI. Unmatched junction bases numbered 0, after V lost 6 bases and J lost 5 bases. This CDR3 has 13 amino acids. CDR3 sequence: CASRGQGDQPQHF. In nucleotides, the CDR3 is TGCGCCAGCAGGGGACAGGGGGATCAGCCCCAGCATTTT.

The V call is TRBV19, the J call TRBJ1-3, with unresolved D. CDR3 length: 16 residues. Germline V CDR1 and CDR2: LNHDA, SQIVND (reference sequence). The V and J ends lost 7 bases and 1 base respectively, with 17 bases between them. The CDR3, as DNA: TGTGCCAGTACCCTGGGAGGGTGGGTATCTGGAAACACCATATATTTT. It encodes CASTLGGWVSGNTIYF.

J is TRBJ1-5 and V is TRBV5-3; D may be TRBD1 (6 bases). TRBV5-3 is given ORF status, its function remaining uncertain. V was clipped by 0 bases and J by 3 bases, with 7 bases between them. The CDR3 is 14 residues long. The CDR3, as DNA: TGTGCCAGAAGCTTGGACAGGGTCAATCAGCCCCAGCATTTT. Its translation: CARSLDRVNQPQHF.